These 8 T cell receptor beta chains came from one sample sequenced in a study of T-cell memory formation after mild COVID-19. Each CDR3 protein gets one entry after TCRdb re-called the 5' RACE reads with MiXCR. The data hold 170,000 or so distinct CDR3 sequences, with roughly 31% observed a single time. The specimen was PBMCs or a T cell subset sorted from them (not recorded which). These receptors were taken from an adult woman who had mild COVID-19 (a few samples of this study predate the infection). Cell type and time point are not known.

This sequence joins TRBV5-1 and TRBJ2-7; 9 bases map to TRBD1. The germline gives CDR1 SGHRS, CDR2 YFSETQ. The V and J ends lost 4 bases and 2 bases, in that order; junction bases with no gene match: 7. The length of the CDR3 is 15 residues. CDR3 region: CASSPGTGSPYEQYF. CDR3 DNA sequence: TGCGCCAGCAGCCCAGGGACAGGGTCTCCCTACGAGCAGTACTTC.

V is TRBV7-3 and J is TRBJ2-1; unclear D gene. This CDR3 is built from 15 residues. Germline loops: CDR1 SGHTA, CDR2 FQGTGA. V was clipped by 1 base and J by 0 bases, with 7 bases between them. The CDR3 region has the DNA TGTGCCAGCAGCTTAATCAGCAGCTCCTACAATGAGCAGTTCTTC. This gives the protein CASSLISSSYNEQFF.

In regard to this clonotype: Relative to the germline gene, one junction end is altered; a read error may explain this. The rearrangement uses TRBV9 and TRBJ2-5; D perhaps matches TRBD1 (5 bases). CDR3 length: 13 amino acids. Germline loops: CDR1 SGDLS, CDR2 YYNGEE. CDR3 sequence (DNA): TGTGCCAGCAGCGCTCAGGGCCAAGGGACCCAGTACTTC. Protein sequence: CASSAQGQGTQYF.

The chain joins TRBV19 to TRBJ2-7; D is unresolved. Germline CDR1 is LNHDA and CDR2 is SQIVND (reference sequence). V was trimmed by 3 bases and J by 0 bases, leaving 12 bases between them. The CDR3 consists of 15 residues. The chain's CDR3 is CASSIGWSSSYEQYF. The CDR3 nucleotides are TGTGCCAGTAGTATCGGGTGGTCGAGCTCCTACGAGCAGTACTTC.

The rearrangement links TRBV4-2 to TRBJ2-1, with 8 bases lining up with TRBD2. With 4 bases clipped from V and 8 bases from J, the junction kept 13 bases outside the gene matches. From germline, CDR1 is LGHNA and CDR2 YNFKEQ. This CDR3 is built from 16 residues. Here the CDR3 reads CASSPSSREGRDEQFF. CDR3 nucleotides: TGTGCCAGCAGCCCCTCTTCCCGGGAGGGTCGGGATGAGCAGTTCTTC.

The rearrangement joins TRBV5-6 to TRBJ1-1; D is possibly TRBD1 (5 bases). V was shortened by 0 bases and J by 1 base, with 7 bases between the two germline ends. Germline V gives CDR1 SGHDT, CDR2 YYEEEE. This CDR3 region has 14 residues. CDR3 protein: CASSLGRANTEAFF. For the CDR3, the DNA is TGTGCCAGCAGCTTGGGCAGGGCGAACACTGAAGCTTTCTTT. The whole variable domain, remainder taken from reference TRBV5-6 and TRBJ1-1, is DAGVTQSPTHLIKTRGQQVTLRCSPKSGHDTVSWYQQALGQGPQFIFQYYEEEERQRGNFPDRFSGHQFPNYSSELNVNALLLGDSALYLCASSLGRANTEAFFGQGTRLTVV.

This chain joins TRBV29-1 and TRBJ2-1; TRBD1 is a possible D gene (5 bases). Trimming took off 4 bases at V and 5 bases at J, with 15 bases between the two ends. Germline V CDR1 and CDR2: SQVTM, ANQGSEA. The CDR3 loop spans 14 amino acids. This chain's CDR3 is CSVGESRVDNEQFF. The CDR3 nucleotides are TGCAGCGTTGGGGAAAGCAGGGTCGACAATGAGCAGTTCTTC.

This chain connects TRBV5-6 to TRBJ1-2; D not resolved. CDR3 length: 15 amino acids. Trimming stripped 4 bases from V and 13 bases from J, with 26 bases between. Germline V gives CDR1 SGHDT, CDR2 YYEEEE. In nucleotides, the CDR3 is TGTGCCAGCAGCCGACCCTTGGACGGCCCAGTGGGGTGCACCTTC. It translates to CASSRPLDGPVGCTF.